Described below is a single T cell receptor (beta chain) sequence and its context. The sample is drawn from a study of CD4 and CD8 cells across lung adenocarcinoma regions. There are 15 residues in the CDR3. The V and J ends lost 0 bases and 3 bases, in that order; junction bases with no gene match: 1. Germline CDR1 and CDR2: MNHEY and SVGAGI. Using its own MiXCR run on the PCR reads, TCRdb lists one record per CDR3 protein. The sample includes under 20,000 distinct CDR3 sequences, roughly 51% of them seen just once. J is TRBJ1-2 and V is TRBV6-5; 10 nucleotides line up with TRBD1. This clonotype originated in a female donor with lung adenocarcinoma. The CD4 and CD8 labels of this study may be unreliable. The sequenced sample was CD8+ T cells from the center of a lung tumor. The CDR3 reads CASSYSGQGHYGYTF. CDR3 sequence (DNA): TGTGCCAGCAGTTACTCGGGACAGGGGCACTATGGCTACACCTTC.